These 2 T cell receptor beta chains came from one sample sequenced in a study of blood T cell repertoires in COVID-19. The repertoire was sequenced with immunoSEQ multiplex PCR; TCRdb's copy has only in-frame clones and lacks some. Altogether 300,000 to 400,000 clones are present, about 90% being singletons, with the ten largest covering less than 3.5%. Sequenced sample: peripheral blood. The receptors derive from a woman between 18 and 29 years old who had recovered from COVID-19.

The CDR3 DNA reads as TGTGCCAGCAGCGGGTTAGCGGGAGGGCGTGATCGGGAGCAGTACGTC. It is translated as CASSGLAGGRDREQYV. This chain joins TRBV5-5 and TRBJ2-7; 11 positions agree with TRBD2. The CDR3 spans 16 residues. From germline, CDR1 is SGHKS and CDR2 YYEKEE (reference sequence). The V and J ends lost 4 bases and 7 bases, in that order; junction bases with no gene match: 13.

V gene TRBV6-4 combines with J gene TRBJ1-1; TRBD1 matches 9 bases. This CDR3 spans 17 amino acids. CDR1 is MRHNA, CDR2 SNTAGT, per germline. J lost 3 bases, V lost 5 bases, and 13 bases had no gene match. The CDR3 DNA reads TGTGCCAGCAGTTTCTTGGCGCTGGGACAGGGCCACACTGAAGCTTTCTTT. Its protein is CASSFLALGQGHTEAFF.